The 21 T cell receptor beta chains in this list originate from one sample, sequenced in a study of regulatory and conventional T cells in RAG deficiency. Blood CD4+ CD25-high CD127-low regulatory T cells supplied the genomic DNA template. Profiled with immunoSEQ multiplex PCR; TCRdb holds only in-frame clones, not every one. The sample holds under 20,000 clones, roughly 90% seen once. The same sample was also studied in work on regulatory T cells. That source notes: Amplification used 52 TRBV primers and 13 TRBJ primers.

The source material was Tregs sorted from blood. The receptors originated from a human donor in good health.

The gene calls are TRBV5-6 and TRBJ2-5; TRBD2 might be the D (6 bases). The J call is in doubt because the DNA end fits TRBJ2-7 better. The CDR3 sequence is 13 residues long. Germline loops: CDR1 SGHDT, CDR2 YYEEEE. As DNA, the CDR3 is TGTGCCAGCAATTTATACCGGGAGCTCGAGCAGTACTTC. This encodes CASNLYRELEQYF.

This chain uses TRBV5-1 with TRBJ2-3; D remains unclear. The germline CDR1 and CDR2 sequences are SGHRS and YFSETQ. CDR3 length equals 14 residues. V shed 3 bases and J shed 0 bases, with 8 bases lying between them. The CDR3: CASSSDSSTDTQYF. In DNA, the CDR3 is TGCGCCAGCAGCTCCGATAGTAGCACAGATACGCAGTATTTT.

The chain links TRBV10-2 to TRBJ2-7, with 7 nucleotides matching TRBD1. With 3 bases clipped from V and 6 bases from J, the junction kept 8 bases outside the gene matches. The germline V gene encodes CDR1 WSHSY and CDR2 SAAADI. CDR3 length equals 14 residues. In nucleotides, the CDR3 is TGCGCCAGCAGTGAAAGACCGACAGGGACCGAGCAGTACTTC. Amino acid sequence: CASSERPTGTEQYF.

V gene TRBV7-6 combines with J gene TRBJ1-4, with TRBD1 identical over 7 bases. CDR1 SGHVS and CDR2 FNYEAQ come from the germline V gene. V was clipped by 5 bases and J by 10 bases; unmatched bases: 13. The CDR3 runs 15 residues. The CDR3 DNA sequence: TGTGCCAGCAGCCCAGGGGGAGGCCAGGAAGGAAAACTGTTTTTT. Encoded protein: CASSPGGGQEGKLFF. The full variable domain, with the rest looked up from reference TRBV7-6 and TRBJ1-4, is GAGVSQSPRYKVTKRGQDVALRCDPISGHVSLYWYRQALGQGPEFLTYFNYEAQQDKSGLPNDRFSAERPEGSISTLTIQRTEQRDSAMYRCASSPGGGQEGKLFFGSGTQLSVL.

This rearrangement joins TRBV5-1 to TRBJ1-3, with D possibly being TRBD1 (6 bases). Deletions cut 1 base from V and 8 bases from J, with 13 bases between. The CDR3 runs 14 residues. Germline V CDR1 and CDR2: SGHRS, YFSETQ. Here the CDR3 reads CASSLTGQLDTIYF. For the CDR3, the DNA is TGCGCCAGCAGCTTGACGGGACAATTGGACACCATATATTTT.

V usage is TRBV30 and J usage is TRBJ2-7; 7 nucleotides agree with TRBD1. The CDR3 is 13 residues long. V trimming: 2 bases; J trimming: 3 bases; junction bases outside the gene matches: 4. CDR1 and CDR2 from the germline V gene are GTSNPN and SVGIG (reference sequence). CDR3 nucleotides: TGTGCCTGGAGTCCGGGACAGAACTACGAGCAGTACTTC. The encoded protein is CAWSPGQNYEQYF.

The chain combines TRBV11-2 with TRBJ2-1; D not resolved. Germline CDR1 is SGHAT and CDR2 is FQNNGV. The length of the CDR3 is 11 residues. The V gene lost 2 bases and the J gene lost 7 bases, with 3 bases spanning the gap. CDR3 sequence: CASSLLNEQFF. The CDR3 DNA sequence: TGTGCCAGCAGCTTATTGAATGAGCAGTTCTTC.

This clone was detected only once. The genes are TRBV5-6 and TRBJ2-3; maybe TRBD1 (5 bases). Germline V gives CDR1 SGHDT, CDR2 YYEEEE. This CDR3 comprises 13 residues. V shed 4 bases and J shed 3 bases, with 9 bases lying between them. The CDR3 protein is CASSLSGTDTQYF. The CDR3 DNA follows: TGTGCCAGCAGCCTGTCAGGGACAGATACGCAGTATTTT.

The rearrangement links TRBV7-9 to TRBJ1-1, with TRBD1 identical over 9 bases. Trimming cost V 0 bases and J 4 bases; bases outside gene matches: 3. Per germline, CDR1 SEHNR and CDR2 FQNEAQ (reference sequence). This CDR3 contains 15 residues. The CDR3 nucleotides are TGTGCCAGCAGCTTAGCCGGGACAGGGACCACTGAAGCTTTCTTT. Protein: CASSLAGTGTTEAFF.

In the case of this clone: The sample has other DNA sequences that encode this CDR3 too. The chain recombines TRBV2 with TRBJ2-1; 15 bases are a match to TRBD2. The ends lost 6 bases at V and 7 bases at J; junction bases unmatched: 4. Germline V gives CDR1 SNHLY, CDR2 FYNNEI. This CDR3 spans 15 amino acids. The CDR3 spells CASRGTSGGRNEQFF. The CDR3 DNA reads as TGTGCCAGCAGGGGGACTAGCGGGGGGCGGAATGAGCAGTTCTTC.

The chain links TRBV7-9 to TRBJ2-3, with no clear D. The CDR3 sequence is 14 residues long. Germline V lookup: CDR1 SEHNR, CDR2 FQNEAQ (reference sequence). The V gene lost 5 bases and the J gene lost 0 bases, with 9 bases spanning the gap. The CDR3 loop is CASSRVDSTDTQYF. DNA for the CDR3: TGTGCCAGCAGCCGGGTGGACAGCACAGATACGCAGTATTTT.

This chain joins TRBV5-1 and TRBJ1-2, with D possibly being TRBD1 (5 bases). The CDR3 runs 15 residues. The germline CDR1 and CDR2 sequences are SGHRS and YFSETQ. V was clipped by 0 bases and J by 1 base, with 10 bases between them. CDR3 nucleotides: TGCGCCAGCAGCTTGGCCGCAGGGCTTAACTATGGCTACACCTTC. Translating it yields CASSLAAGLNYGYTF.

This clone was seen once. The chain employs TRBV28 and TRBJ2-2; D is perhaps TRBD2 (5 bases). Germline V gene lookup returns CDR1 MDHEN and CDR2 SYDVKM. The V and J ends lost 6 bases and 5 bases respectively, with 22 bases between them. The CDR3 has 17 amino acids. CDR3 loop: CASRLGGLGVSTGELFF. In DNA, the CDR3 is TGTGCCAGCAGGCTAGGTGGGCTGGGAGTTTCGACCGGGGAGCTGTTTTTT.

The chain combines TRBV18 with TRBJ2-5; 7 bases match TRBD1. This CDR3 has 13 residues. Trimming cost V 5 bases and J 7 bases; bases outside gene matches: 7. Germline V CDR1 and CDR2: KGHSH, LQKENI. DNA for the CDR3: TGTGCCAGCTCATATCGGCAGGGGGTGACCCAGTACTTC. Protein sequence: CASSYRQGVTQYF.

This clone was seen once. CDR3 sequence: CSVGRAQGEKLFF. DNA of the CDR3: TGCAGCGTAGGGAGGGCCCAGGGTGAAAAACTGTTTTTT. The chain recombines TRBV29-1 with TRBJ1-4; D perhaps matches TRBD1 (5 bases). Germline V gene lookup returns CDR1 SQVTM and CDR2 ANQGSEA. Trimming cost V 6 bases and J 7 bases, with 15 bases left between them. There are 13 residues in the CDR3.

The chain employs TRBV5-1 and TRBJ1-4, with a possible D match to TRBD1 (6 bases). The CDR3 is 15 amino acids. In germline, CDR1 is SGHRS, CDR2 YFSETQ. V shed 3 bases and J shed 8 bases, with 17 bases lying between them. The DNA of the CDR3 is TGCGCCAGCAGCTCCGAGATACAGGGAAAAGAAAAACTGTTTTTT. This codes for CASSSEIQGKEKLFF.

V usage is TRBV7-8 and J usage is TRBJ1-1; D gene unclear. This CDR3 contains 12 residues. Germline V gene lookup returns CDR1 SGHVS and CDR2 FQNEAQ. The ends were cut back, 1 base at V and 8 bases at J, with 8 bases in the middle. In DNA form, the CDR3 reads TGTGCCAGCAGCTTAGAACAGAGAGAAGCTTTCTTT. Amino acids: CASSLEQREAFF.

The chain carries TRBV11-2 and TRBJ1-3, with TRBD1 as a possible D gene (5 bases). The length of the CDR3 is 13 residues. CDR1 and CDR2 from the germline V gene are SGHAT and FQNNGV. The V gene lost 4 bases and the J gene lost 3 bases, with 7 bases spanning the gap. CDR3 bases: TGTGCCAGCAGCTCAGGGCTTGGAAACACCATATATTTT. This gives the protein CASSSGLGNTIYF.

A single count supports this clone. The rearrangement joins TRBV14 to TRBJ1-1; D is possibly TRBD1 (5 bases). Per the germline V gene, CDR1 is SGHDN and CDR2 is FVKESK. V lost 2 bases and J lost 3, with 7 bases in between. The CDR3 consists of 13 residues. CDR3 in amino acids: CASSQQGYTEAFF. The CDR3 nucleotides are TGTGCCAGCAGCCAACAGGGTTACACTGAAGCTTTCTTT.

The chain recombines TRBV19 with TRBJ1-4, with D maybe TRBD1 (5 bases). With 9 bases removed from V and 8 bases from J, the gap between germline ends came to 19 bases. CDR1 and CDR2 from the germline V gene are LNHDA and SQIVND (reference sequence). The CDR3 has 14 residues. The CDR3 region is CASKEGTGREKLFF. As DNA, the CDR3 is TGTGCCAGCAAAGAGGGGACGGGGAGGGAAAAACTGTTTTTT. Filled out from reference TRBV19 and TRBJ1-4, the complete variable domain reads DGGITQSPKYLFRKEGQNVTLSCEQNLNHDAMYWYRQDPGQGLRLIYYSQIVNDFQKGDIAEGYSVSREKKESFPLTVTSAQKNPTAFYLCASKEGTGREKLFFGSGTQLSVL.

The chain employs TRBV19 and TRBJ2-3; D might be TRBD2 (6 bases). Germline V lookup: CDR1 LNHDA, CDR2 SQIVND (reference sequence). The CDR3 has 14 residues. Trimming pared 6 bases from V and 4 bases from J, leaving 14 bases between. The CDR3 sequence: CASRIRREADTQYF. The CDR3 coding sequence is TGTGCCAGTAGGATCAGGAGGGAAGCAGATACGCAGTATTTT.